The rows below give T cell receptor beta chains drawn from one sample of a study of OX40 agonist ivuxolimab in advanced cancers. TCRdb's copy holds only in-frame clones and misses some; the assay was immunoSEQ multiplex PCR. The sample lists approximately 70,000 clones, almost 85% occurring once. This sample comprised CD4+ or CD8+ T cells sorted from blood, obtained in a trial of the OX40 agonist ivuxolimab. These receptors were obtained from an adult with an advanced solid tumor such as melanoma, head and neck, liver or kidney cancer. The CDR3 runs from the conserved cysteine through the conserved F or W. The order of the fields is V gene, J gene, clone size, CDR3 protein. Clone sizes are given selectively: once, few, many, or a class where the clone is expanded.

v_call: TRBV11-2
j_call: TRBJ1-1
clone_size: -
cdr3_aa: CASSFPGQVAFF

v_call: TRBV9
j_call: TRBJ2-5
clone_size: -
cdr3_aa: CASSSDGGRETQYF

v_call: TRBV9
j_call: TRBJ1-2
clone_size: few
cdr3_aa: CASSPGQGLGYGYTF

v_call: TRBV5-1
j_call: TRBJ2-7
clone_size: -
cdr3_aa: CASSSTGTPVSYEQYF

v_call: TRBV9
j_call: TRBJ1-2
clone_size: -
cdr3_aa: CASSPISVVSGYTF

v_call: TRBV11-3
j_call: TRBJ2-5
clone_size: -
cdr3_aa: CASSSRGRETQYF

v_call: TRBV7-2
j_call: TRBJ2-5
clone_size: -
cdr3_aa: CASSLAVIETQYF

v_call: TRBV4-2
j_call: TRBJ1-1
clone_size: -
cdr3_aa: CASSHPTGGRDTEAFF

v_call: TRBV5-6
j_call: TRBJ1-4
clone_size: -
cdr3_aa: CASSLEVSGTNEKLFF

v_call: TRBV2
j_call: TRBJ1-5
clone_size: -
cdr3_aa: CASSLTPAEEPQHF

v_call: TRBV18
j_call: TRBJ2-7
clone_size: few
cdr3_aa: CASSRDFGGYEQYF

v_call: TRBV4-3
j_call: TRBJ2-1
clone_size: -
cdr3_aa: CASSQGGSSYNEQFF

v_call: TRBV11-3
j_call: TRBJ2-3
clone_size: -
cdr3_aa: CASSLAGQESKYF

v_call: TRBV6-1
j_call: TRBJ2-4
clone_size: -
cdr3_aa: CASSEGTASNIQYF

v_call: TRBV28
j_call: TRBJ1-6
clone_size: -
cdr3_aa: CASSPIDSPLHF

v_call: TRBV29-1
j_call: TRBJ2-7
clone_size: -
cdr3_aa: CSVVGTGTYEQYF

v_call: TRBV18
j_call: TRBJ1-3
clone_size: once
cdr3_aa: CASSANRGFSGNTIYF

v_call: TRBV18
j_call: TRBJ1-4
clone_size: -
cdr3_aa: CASSPDSRNEKLFF

v_call: TRBV30
j_call: TRBJ2-1
clone_size: -
cdr3_aa: CAWRGGGREQFF

v_call: TRBV19
j_call: TRBJ2-1
clone_size: -
cdr3_aa: CASRGLAVQGQFF

v_call: TRBV7-9
j_call: TRBJ2-5
clone_size: -
cdr3_aa: CASSLDNQQETQYF

v_call: TRBV4-3
j_call: TRBJ2-6
clone_size: -
cdr3_aa: CASSQADLAGANVLTF

v_call: TRBV12-5
j_call: TRBJ2-7
clone_size: -
cdr3_aa: CASGSGTVTEQYF

v_call: TRBV19
j_call: TRBJ2-6
clone_size: -
cdr3_aa: CASTEHPSGANVLTF

v_call: TRBV30
j_call: TRBJ1-2
clone_size: -
cdr3_aa: CAWSWAVGYTF

v_call: TRBV5-6
j_call: TRBJ1-2
clone_size: -
cdr3_aa: CASSLIGGSAYGYTF

v_call: TRBV5-4
j_call: TRBJ2-5
clone_size: few
cdr3_aa: CASSLAGAETQYF

v_call: TRBV6-5
j_call: TRBJ1-2
clone_size: -
cdr3_aa: CASSYSGPYGYTF

v_call: TRBV7-9
j_call: TRBJ1-5
clone_size: -
cdr3_aa: CASAAGDRGSNQPQHF

v_call: TRBV9
j_call: TRBJ2-7
clone_size: -
cdr3_aa: CASSAGRGGGEQYF

v_call: TRBV7-2
j_call: TRBJ2-1
clone_size: -
cdr3_aa: CASSLGTGVDNEQFF

v_call: TRBV4-3
j_call: TRBJ2-6
clone_size: -
cdr3_aa: CASSPRELAGGAGANVLTF

v_call: TRBV19
j_call: TRBJ1-1
clone_size: -
cdr3_aa: CASSIDFLQNTEAFF

v_call: TRBV7-8
j_call: TRBJ1-3
clone_size: -
cdr3_aa: CASSLKGPGNTIYF

v_call: TRBV28
j_call: TRBJ1-5
clone_size: -
cdr3_aa: CGTLGQVVNQPQHF